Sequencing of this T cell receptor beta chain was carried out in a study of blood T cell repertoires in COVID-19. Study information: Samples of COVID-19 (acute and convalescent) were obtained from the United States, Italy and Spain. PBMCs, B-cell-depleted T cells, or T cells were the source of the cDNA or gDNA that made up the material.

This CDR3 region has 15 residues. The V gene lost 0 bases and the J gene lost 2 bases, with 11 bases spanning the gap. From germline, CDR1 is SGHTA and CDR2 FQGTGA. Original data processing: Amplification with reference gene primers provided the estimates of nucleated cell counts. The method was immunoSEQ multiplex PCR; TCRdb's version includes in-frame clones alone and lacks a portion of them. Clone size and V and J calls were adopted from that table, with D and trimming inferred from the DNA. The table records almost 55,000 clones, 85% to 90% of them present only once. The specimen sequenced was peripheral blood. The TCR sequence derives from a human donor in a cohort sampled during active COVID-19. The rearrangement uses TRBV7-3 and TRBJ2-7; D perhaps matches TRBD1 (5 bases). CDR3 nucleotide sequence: TGTGCCAGCAGCTTAACACGAGACAGCACCTACGAGCAGTACTTC. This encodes CASSLTRDSTYEQYF.